This T cell receptor (beta chain) is from a study of T-cell memory formation after mild COVID-19. The CDR3 is made up of 14 amino acids. Between the trimmed V and J ends, which lost 1 base and 1 base, there was a span of 7 bases. Germline CDR1 LGHDT, CDR2 YNNKEL (reference sequence). This clonotype was counted only a few times. Using its own MiXCR run on the 5' RACE reads, TCRdb lists one record per CDR3 protein. The sample records 550,000 to 650,000 distinct CDR3 sequences, about 18% being singletons. This rearrangement joins TRBV3-1 to TRBJ1-1; D call uncertain. The TCR was taken from an adult woman who had mild COVID-19 (a few samples of this study predate the infection). Cell type and time point are not known. Source material: PBMCs or a T cell subset sorted from them (not recorded which). The CDR3 is CASSQVRKNTEAFF. Written as DNA, the CDR3 is TGTGCCAGCAGCCAAGTTCGGAAGAACACTGAAGCTTTCTTT.